These T cell receptor beta chains were read from a single sample in a study of T-cell reconstitution after alpha-beta-depleted transplantation in children. Each CDR3 protein is one row after TCRdb ran MiXCR on the PCR reads. The sample shows approximately 130,000 distinct CDR3 sequences, about 9.5% of them seen only once. The sample consisted of PBMCs, mostly from graft donor cells, taken 180 days after TCRalphabeta/CD19-depleted stem cell transplant. These receptors all come from a girl under three years old who had a stem cell transplant for combined immunodeficiency, so the T cells may come from the graft donor. The CDR3 runs from the conserved cysteine through the conserved F or W. The D gene is left open where the match is weak. Rows give clone size only sometimes, using once, few, many, or a class for an expanded clone.

TRBJ2-1 | TRBV18 | . | . | CASSALAARNEQFF | TGTGCCAGCTCAGCCCTGGCGGCCCGCAATGAGCAGTTCTTC
TRBJ2-7 | TRBV5-1 | . | . | CASSFRGHDYEQYF | TGCGCCAGCAGCTTCCGGGGACACGACTACGAGCAGTACTTC
TRBJ1-6 | TRBV20-1 | . | many | CSARGRVGGYNSPLHF | TGCAGTGCTAGAGGCAGGGTAGGGGGGTATAATTCACCCCTCCACTTT
TRBJ2-1 | TRBV5-1 | . | . | CASSLGYWAAGNEQFF | TGCGCCAGCAGCTTGGGCTATTGGGCCGCTGGAAATGAGCAGTTCTTC
TRBJ2-1 | TRBV12-3/TRBV12-4 | TRBD1 | . | CASSRLTGGIRNEQFF | TGTGCCAGCAGCCGTCTAACAGGGGGGATTAGAAATGAGCAGTTCTTC
TRBJ1-1 | TRBV5-1 | . | . | CASSLAKDIGTEAFF | TGCGCCAGCAGCTTGGCTAAGGACATTGGTACTGAAGCTTTCTTT
TRBJ2-1 | TRBV20-1 | TRBD2 | few | CSARPNRGTRTPSSYNEQFF | TGCAGTGCTAGACCAAACCGGGGGACTAGAACACCGAGCTCCTACAATGAGCAGTTCTTC
TRBJ2-4 | TRBV12-3/TRBV12-4 | . | . | CASRGQLENIQYF | TGTGCCAGCAGGGGTCAGCTAGAAAACATTCAGTACTTC
TRBJ1-1 | TRBV20-1 | TRBD1 | many | CSAFRTGRYGTEAFF | TGCAGTGCTTTCCGGACAGGGAGATACGGCACTGAAGCTTTCTTT
TRBJ2-1 | TRBV18 | . | . | CATAARGKTYNEQFF | TGTGCCACTGCAGCTCGGGGGAAAACCTACAATGAGCAGTTCTTC
TRBJ2-7 | TRBV7-2 | TRBD2 | . | CASSLMASGNYEQYF | TGTGCCAGCAGCTTAATGGCTAGCGGGAACTACGAGCAGTACTTC
TRBJ1-1 | TRBV28 | . | . | CASSLRHLINTEAFF | TGTGCCAGCAGTTTAAGACACCTTATTAACACTGAAGCTTTCTTT
TRBJ2-2 | TRBV19 | . | . | CASSIDANGPNTGELFF | TGTGCCAGTAGTATAGATGCCAACGGGCCTAACACCGGGGAGCTGTTTTTT
TRBJ1-1 | TRBV12-3/TRBV12-4 | TRBD1 | . | CASSGGTANTEAFF | TGTGCCAGCAGCGGCGGGACAGCGAACACTGAAGCTTTCTTT
TRBJ2-7 | TRBV15 | TRBD1 | . | CATSRVRQGANEQYF | TGTGCCACCAGCAGAGTCCGGCAGGGGGCAAACGAGCAGTACTTC
TRBJ2-5 | TRBV5-1 | . | few | CASRSGYKHQETQYF | TGCGCCAGCAGGTCCGGCTATAAACACCAAGAGACCCAGTACTTC
TRBJ1-5 | TRBV12-3/TRBV12-4 | TRBD1 | few | CASRSYRGLGNQPQHF | TGTGCCAGCAGGTCTTACAGGGGATTAGGCAATCAGCCCCAGCATTTT
TRBJ2-3 | TRBV20-1 | . | many | CSAETILDTQYF | TGCAGTGCTGAGACGATCTTAGATACGCAGTATTTT
TRBJ1-1 | TRBV18 | . | few | CASSPGTPNTEAFF | TGTGCCAGCTCACCAGGGACACCGAACACTGAAGCTTTCTTT
TRBJ1-1 | TRBV7-8 | TRBD1 | few | CASTRTGGFMNTEAFF | TGTGCCAGCACTAGGACAGGGGGCTTCATGAACACTGAAGCTTTCTTT
TRBJ2-4 | TRBV20-1 | TRBD2 | . | CSASYWGLESSLAKNIQYF | TGCAGTGCTAGCTACTGGGGACTAGAAAGTTCTCTAGCCAAAAACATTCAGTACTTC
TRBJ2-7 | TRBV6-2/TRBV6-3 | . | . | CASSSPFWTTFRDEQYF | TGTGCCAGCAGTTCTCCATTCTGGACCACTTTCAGGGACGAGCAGTACTTC
TRBJ2-1 | TRBV27 | TRBD1 | many | CASSRTGTGGYNEQFF | TGTGCCAGCAGTAGAACCGGGACAGGAGGCTACAATGAGCAGTTCTTC
TRBJ1-2 | TRBV10-3 | . | . | CAISGRQNYGYTF | TGTGCCATCAGTGGCAGACAGAACTATGGCTACACCTTC
TRBJ2-3 | TRBV6-1 | . | . | CASSHGGIPSTDTQYF | TGTGCCAGCAGCCACGGAGGGATTCCTAGCACAGATACGCAGTATTTT
TRBJ1-5 | TRBV29-1 | . | . | CSVGQGGNQPQHF | TGCAGCGTTGGCCAGGGCGGAAATCAGCCCCAGCATTTT
TRBJ2-3 | TRBV7-2 | . | . | CASSLGLGADTQYF | TGTGCCAGCAGCTTAGGGCTGGGAGCAGATACGCAGTATTTT
TRBJ2-5 | TRBV20-1 | TRBD2 | few | CSAVRRGGHETQYF | TGCAGTGCCGTTCGACGGGGGGGCCATGAGACCCAGTACTTC
TRBJ1-3 | TRBV12-3/TRBV12-4 | . | . | CASSGISGNTIYF | TGTGCCAGCAGCGGCATCTCTGGAAACACCATATATTTT
TRBJ1-2 | TRBV27 | TRBD1 | . | CASSPWAFRDRGRAMRGTF | TGTGCCAGCAGTCCCTGGGCTTTCCGGGACAGGGGGAGGGCTATGAGGGGCACCTTC
TRBJ2-3 | TRBV28 | TRBD1 | few | CASSSRDSTSDTQYF | TGTGCCAGCAGTTCCCGGGACAGTACTTCAGATACGCAGTATTTT
TRBJ1-4 | TRBV18 | . | few | CASSPLQIAATNEKLFF | TGTGCCAGCTCACCACTCCAGATAGCTGCAACTAATGAAAAACTGTTTTTT
TRBJ2-7 | TRBV20-1 | . | . | CSASDRTEYEQYF | TGCAGTGCTAGCGACCGGACGGAATACGAGCAGTACTTC
TRBJ2-2 | TRBV11-3 | TRBD2 | . | CSSSLEAGRFGTGELFF | TGTTCCAGCAGCTTAGAAGCGGGGCGGTTTGGCACCGGGGAGCTGTTTTTT
TRBJ2-3 | TRBV20-1 | TRBD2 | many | CSAIPGGETDTQYF | TGCAGTGCTATCCCGGGGGGGGAGACAGATACGCAGTATTTT
TRBJ2-7 | TRBV29-1 | . | . | CSVSATSSYEQYF | TGCAGCGTTTCGGCGACCTCCTCCTACGAGCAGTACTTC
TRBJ2-7 | TRBV20-1 | . | many | CSARMAIWGEQYF | TGCAGTGCTAGAATGGCAATCTGGGGCGAGCAGTACTTC
TRBJ2-1 | TRBV6-1 | TRBD1 | . | CASSEAGTGYNEQFF | TGTGCCAGCAGTGAAGCGGGGACAGGGTACAATGAGCAGTTCTTC
TRBJ2-5 | TRBV18 | TRBD2 | many | CASSPKSGLAGETQYF | TGTGCCAGCTCGCCAAAATCAGGACTAGCCGGGGAGACCCAGTACTTC
TRBJ2-3 | TRBV20-1 | . | few | CSAKKSTDTQYF | TGCAGTGCCAAGAAAAGCACAGATACGCAGTATTTT